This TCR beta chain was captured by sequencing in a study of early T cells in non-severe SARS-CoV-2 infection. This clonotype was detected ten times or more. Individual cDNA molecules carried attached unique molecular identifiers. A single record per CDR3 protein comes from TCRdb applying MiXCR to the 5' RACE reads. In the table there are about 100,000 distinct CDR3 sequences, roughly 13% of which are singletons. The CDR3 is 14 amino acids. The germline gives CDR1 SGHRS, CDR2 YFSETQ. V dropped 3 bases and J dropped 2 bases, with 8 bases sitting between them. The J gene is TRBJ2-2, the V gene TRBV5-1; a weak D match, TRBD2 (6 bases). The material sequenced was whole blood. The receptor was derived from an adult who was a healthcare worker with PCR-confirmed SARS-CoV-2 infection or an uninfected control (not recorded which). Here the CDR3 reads CASSWDLNTGELFF. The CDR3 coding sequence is TGCGCCAGCAGCTGGGACTTAAACACCGGGGAGCTGTTTTTT.